This record concerns one TCR beta chain sequence. Using immunoSEQ multiplex PCR, the repertoire was profiled, and TCRdb retains in-frame clones only, with some absent. The sample comprises about 50,000 clones, 82% of which are singletons, and around 0.6% rests with the top ten. The sort gate was single viable CD3+CD4+CD8-CD45RO+ cells for memory CD4+ T cells. The record originates from a study of memory CD4+ T cells and cytomegalovirus serostatus. Study summary: Of the healthy Belgian adults, 9 were CMV seropositive and 24 seronegative.

Trimming took 9 bases from V and 1 from J, leaving 6 bases between them. Germline CDR1 is SEHNR and CDR2 is FQNEAQ (reference sequence). The CDR3 loop spans 12 amino acids. The sequence derives from an adult in good health and CMV-seronegative. Sequenced material: memory CD4+ T cells from blood. V is TRBV7-9 and J is TRBJ1-4; D gene unclear. The CDR3 DNA reads TGTGCCAGTGGAAGAACTAATGAAAAACTGTTTTTT. The encoded protein is CASGRTNEKLFF.